This T cell receptor beta chain comes out of a study of cytomegalovirus exposure and HLA in healthy donors. This clone was detected only once. What it binds is not known. PCR involved 60 Vbeta and 13 Jbeta primers. Data came from immunoSEQ multiplex PCR; TCRdb stores just in-frame clones and leaves some out. This table has 150,000 to 190,000 clones, about 75% appearing once. This CDR3 has 15 residues. Study findings and constraints: V- and J-gene trimming in TCR beta was tied to a missense DCLRE1C variant by an analysis performed later. As a later analysis showed, several of the most significant clusters appeared to be linked to common viral pathogens. A few of the chains that were CMV-associated were confirmed in vitro to be specific for CMV antigens.

This receptor was identified in a man aged 18 to 30 in good health and CMV-seronegative. J is TRBJ1-5 and V is TRBV21-1; TRBD1 is taken as the D call from the table, unchecked against the DNA. TRBV21-1 is labeled a pseudogene. Sample: PBMCs. Written as DNA, the CDR3 is TGTGCCAGCAGCGCACCGACAGGTCGCGGCCAGCCCCAGCATTTT. This gives the protein CASSAPTGRGQPQHF.